A selection of T cell receptor beta chains follows, all from one sample in a study of blood T cell repertoires in COVID-19. Clones were sequenced by immunoSEQ multiplex PCR, and TCRdb holds only the in-frame ones, with some missing. There are some 270,000 clones in the sample; approximately 85% occur only once, and approximately 6% lies in the top ten. The sequenced sample was peripheral blood. The receptor set was obtained from a woman at least 80 years old with COVID-19, enrolled during active disease. CDR3s include the opening cysteine and the closing phenylalanine or tryptophan. A D gene is named only where the DNA matches it firmly. Clone sizes are given selectively: once, few, many, or a class where the clone is expanded.

D	length	size	J	V	CDR3	DNA
NA	13	once	TRBJ1-1	TRBV12-3/TRBV12-4	CASCKAQGTEAFF	TGTGCCAGTTGTAAAGCCCAGGGCACTGAAGCTTTCTTT
TRBD2	12	NA	TRBJ2-1	TRBV6-2/TRBV6-3	CASSYAAGVQFF	TGTGCCAGCAGTTACGCGGCGGGGGTGCAGTTCTTC
TRBD1	14	NA	TRBJ1-2	TRBV3-1/TRBV3-2	CASSQGQGGYGYTF	TGTGCCAGCAGCCAAGGACAGGGTGGCTATGGCTACACCTTC
TRBD2	19	NA	TRBJ2-5	TRBV9	CASSAPRGGSGGVQETQYF	TGTGCCAGCAGCGCACCCCGGGGGGGTAGCGGGGGGGTCCAAGAGACCCAGTACTTC
TRBD1	14	NA	TRBJ2-1	TRBV6-5	CASMGQEHYNEQFF	TGTGCCAGCATGGGACAGGAGCACTACAATGAGCAGTTCTTC
TRBD1	15	few	TRBJ1-1	TRBV11-2	CASSSGTGINTEAFF	TGTGCCAGCAGCTCCGGGACAGGGATCAACACTGAAGCTTTCTTT
NA	15	NA	TRBJ1-1	TRBV9	CASSVVAAGNTEAFF	TGTGCCAGCAGCGTAGTCGCGGCGGGGAACACTGAAGCTTTCTTT
TRBD1	16	NA	TRBJ1-5	TRBV7-8	CASSLLEGGGNQPQHF	TGTGCCAGCAGCTTACTCGAAGGGGGCGGCAATCAGCCCCAGCATTTT
TRBD1	17	NA	TRBJ1-4	TRBV5-1	CASSLAHAGTGDRKLFF	TGCGCCAGCAGCTTGGCCCACGCCGGGACAGGAGATAGAAAACTGTTTTTT
NA	15	NA	TRBJ1-3	TRBV28	CASSLSGGSGNTIYF	TGTGCCAGCAGTTTGTCCGGGGGATCTGGAAACACCATATATTTT
NA	13	NA	TRBJ2-3	TRBV6-5	CASSRGSTDTQYF	TGTGCCAGCAGTCGGGGGAGCACAGATACGCAGTATTTT
NA	13	NA	TRBJ1-3	TRBV3-1/TRBV3-2	CASSYQAGNTIYF	TGTGCCAGCAGTTATCAGGCGGGAAACACCATATATTTT
TRBD1	14	NA	TRBJ1-2	TRBV6-4	CASSEGQGGYGYTF	TGTGCCAGCAGTGAGGGTCAGGGGGGCTATGGCTACACCTTC
NA	13	NA	TRBJ1-3	TRBV5-1	CASSLAVGNTIYF	TGCGCCAGCAGCTTGGCCGTCGGAAACACCATATATTTT
TRBD2	16	NA	TRBJ2-3	TRBV5-4	CASSPLAGMSTDTQYF	TGTGCCAGCAGCCCGCTAGCGGGTATGAGCACAGATACGCAGTATTTT
NA	13	NA	TRBJ1-2	TRBV3-1/TRBV3-2	CASSQTGPEGYTF	TGTGCCAGCAGCCAAACAGGCCCTGAGGGCTACACCTTC
TRBD1	15	NA	TRBJ1-6	TRBV15	CATTTGGADNSPLHF	TGTGCCACCACCACAGGGGGCGCGGATAATTCACCCCTCCACTTT
NA	13	NA	TRBJ1-3	TRBV19	CASDRSSGNTIYF	TGTGCCAGTGACAGAAGCTCTGGAAACACCATATATTTT
NA	14	NA	TRBJ1-3	TRBV28	CASRKTGTGNTIYF	TGTGCCAGCAGAAAAACAGGGACTGGAAACACCATATATTTT
NA	12	NA	TRBJ2-3	TRBV19	CASSTVPDTQYF	TGTGCCAGTAGTACGGTCCCGGATACGCAGTATTTT
TRBD1	14	NA	TRBJ1-1	TRBV30	CAWTKQGATTEAFF	TGTGCCTGGACCAAACAGGGGGCGACCACTGAAGCTTTCTTT
NA	14	NA	TRBJ1-1	TRBV15	CATSSRQPGTEAFF	TGTGCCACCAGTTCGCGACAGCCGGGCACTGAAGCTTTCTTT
NA	14	NA	TRBJ1-3	TRBV5-1	CASSLVSSGNTIYF	TGCGCCAGCAGCTTGGTGAGCTCTGGAAACACCATATATTTT
NA	14	NA	TRBJ1-1	TRBV4-2	CASSHGTGYTEAFF	TGTGCCAGCAGCCACGGTACAGGGTACACTGAAGCTTTCTTT
NA	15	NA	TRBJ1-5	TRBV10-3	CAIKATGDPGQPQHF	TGTGCCATCAAGGCCACGGGGGATCCCGGTCAGCCCCAGCATTTT
TRBD2	15	NA	TRBJ2-5	TRBV28	CASSLYGGGQETQYF	TGTGCCAGCAGTTTATACGGCGGGGGGCAAGAGACCCAGTACTTC
NA	16	NA	TRBJ1-5	TRBV19	CASSLTGSHSNQPQHF	TGTGCCAGTAGCCTGACTGGCAGTCATAGCAATCAGCCCCAGCATTTT
TRBD1	15	NA	TRBJ2-1	TRBV5-1	CASSEQGVGYNEQFF	TGCGCCAGCAGCGAACAGGGGGTGGGGTATAATGAGCAGTTCTTC
NA	18	NA	TRBJ1-3	TRBV3-1/TRBV3-2	CASSHRDTGFRAGNTIYF	TGTGCCAGCAGCCACCGGGACACCGGGTTCAGAGCGGGAAACACCATATATTTT
NA	14	few	TRBJ2-7	TRBV13	CASSSRGRSYEQYF	TGTGCCAGCAGCTCCAGGGGCCGCTCCTACGAGCAGTACTTC
TRBD1	14	NA	TRBJ2-7	TRBV28	CASSSGTGIYEQYF	TGTGCCAGCAGTTCCGGGACAGGGATCTACGAGCAGTACTTC
TRBD1	15	NA	TRBJ1-4	TRBV3-1/TRBV3-2	CASSPWDSGYEKLFF	TGTGCCAGCAGCCCTTGGGACAGTGGTTATGAAAAACTGTTTTTT
TRBD1	15	NA	TRBJ1-6	TRBV3-1/TRBV3-2	CASSQTGTGASPLHF	TGTGCCAGCAGCCAGACCGGGACAGGCGCATCACCCCTCCACTTT
TRBD1	14	NA	TRBJ1-5	TRBV30	CAWSEQGASQPQHF	TGTGCCTGGAGCGAACAGGGGGCAAGTCAGCCCCAGCATTTT
TRBD2	17	NA	TRBJ2-1	TRBV3-1/TRBV3-2	CASSQDVGGGTRGEQFF	TGTGCCAGCAGCCAAGACGTCGGCGGGGGGACCCGCGGCGAGCAGTTCTTC
TRBD1	17	NA	TRBJ1-5	TRBV19	CASSMGPRGPGNQPQHF	TGTGCCAGTAGTATGGGCCCCAGGGGGCCTGGCAATCAGCCCCAGCATTTT
NA	15	NA	TRBJ1-2	TRBV7-2	CASSLTTGTIYGYTF	TGTGCCAGCAGCTTAACAACAGGGACAATCTATGGCTACACCTTC
NA	16	NA	TRBJ1-4	TRBV5-1	CASSLAAGATNEKLFF	TGCGCCAGCAGCTTGGCCGCCGGTGCAACTAATGAAAAACTGTTTTTT
TRBD2	17	once	TRBJ2-3	TRBV18	CASSQSTSGGVEDTQYF	TGTGCCAGCTCACAATCGACTAGCGGGGGGGTAGAAGATACGCAGTATTTT
TRBD1	14	NA	TRBJ1-3	TRBV18	CASSPDRQLPTIYF	TGTGCCAGCTCACCGGACAGGCAGCTCCCCACCATATATTTT
NA	11	NA	TRBJ2-3	TRBV30	CAWTVGGTQYF	TGTGCCTGGACCGTAGGGGGTACGCAGTATTTT
NA	16	NA	TRBJ1-3	TRBV6-5	CASSLGVAFSGNTIYF	TGTGCCAGCAGTTTAGGAGTTGCCTTCTCTGGAAACACCATATATTTT
NA	16	NA	TRBJ1-6	TRBV9	CASSSQGRAYNSPLHF	TGTGCCAGCAGCTCTCAGGGAAGGGCCTATAATTCACCCCTCCACTTT
TRBD1	15	NA	TRBJ2-1	TRBV5-6	CASSYDRGRADEQFF	TGTGCCAGCAGCTACGACAGGGGGCGGGCCGATGAGCAGTTCTTC
NA	15	NA	TRBJ2-3	TRBV5-1	CASSLVGAGTDTQYF	TGCGCCAGCAGCTTGGTAGGGGCCGGCACAGATACGCAGTATTTT
NA	13	NA	TRBJ1-6	TRBV28	CATRQDNNSPLHF	TGTGCCACAAGACAGGACAATAATTCACCCCTCCACTTT